A selection of T cell receptor beta chains follows, all from one sample in a study of regulatory T cells in long-lasting Graves disease. Each CDR3 protein gets one entry after TCRdb re-called the multiplex PCR reads with MiXCR. This sample has under 800,000 distinct CDR3 sequences; around 17% occur once, and the top ten carry approximately 18%. The same data also contributed to another study, on T cells in Graves' hyperthyroidism and ophthalmopathy.

The sequencing here drew on peripheral blood mononuclear cells (PBMCs), taken at new diagnosis, from a patient treated with antithyroid drugs. These receptors were obtained from a woman between 25 and 40 years old with Graves disease. Each CDR3 is given with its conserved first and last residue. Size tells how often a clone was seen (once, few, many) or the class of an expanded clone, and some rows leave it out.

CDR3 | size | J | V
CASSLGVEGTEAFF | - | TRBJ1-1 | TRBV19
CASGMTPTDTQYF | many | TRBJ2-3 | TRBV5-1
CASSPLGRIAKNIQYF | - | TRBJ2-4 | TRBV12-3/TRBV12-4
CASSKMDSYEQYF | - | TRBJ2-7 | TRBV5-4
CSASLMPGLNSNQPQHF | few | TRBJ1-5 | TRBV20-1
CASSQASRDSYNEQFF | few | TRBJ2-1 | TRBV14
CASSSTRTYNEQFF | - | TRBJ2-1 | TRBV18
CASSHLTGRSGANVLTF | few | TRBJ2-6 | TRBV28
CSAYSSADGEQYF | few | TRBJ2-7 | TRBV20-1
CAWRRTGSSNTQYF | - | TRBJ2-3 | TRBV30
CSVPGRYSTDTQYF | - | TRBJ2-3 | TRBV29-1
CAWSVAVSSIGADTQYF | - | TRBJ2-3 | TRBV30
CASSPYNGEETQYF | - | TRBJ2-5 | TRBV7-9
CASSVAPGQGSNYGYTF | - | TRBJ1-2 | TRBV9
CASEGLSSRNEQFF | - | TRBJ2-1 | TRBV7-9
CATKDRYNEQFF | few | TRBJ2-1 | TRBV24-1
CASSLPTSGRAVGDEQFF | - | TRBJ2-1 | TRBV5-1
CASTGTGESTGAFF | many | TRBJ1-1 | TRBV28
CASSARTADTGELFF | many | TRBJ2-2 | TRBV2
CASRLGFSGNTIYF | many | TRBJ1-3 | TRBV28
CASSVGPGAATNEKLFF | few | TRBJ1-4 | TRBV9
CATSEGGKEETQYF | - | TRBJ2-5 | TRBV24-1
CASSQDPERTGELFF | - | TRBJ2-2 | TRBV4-1
CASTPAEREKLFF | - | TRBJ1-4 | TRBV28
CASIRDRVRGYTF | few | TRBJ1-2 | TRBV6-1
CASSSAENRGYEQFF | - | TRBJ2-1 | TRBV6-2/TRBV6-3
CSEYPGGPHNEQFF | - | TRBJ2-1 | TRBV20-1
CASFRGGRGNTEAFF | few | TRBJ1-1 | TRBV2
CASSLAGLAAYNEQFF | many | TRBJ2-1 | TRBV12-3/TRBV12-4
CATSPRRRADAYNEQFF | many | TRBJ2-1 | TRBV24-1
CATSRGQAYTEAFF | many | TRBJ1-1 | TRBV15
CASSLDAGTSAAKGDTQYF | many | TRBJ2-3 | TRBV28
CAISDGKGPNTEAFF | - | TRBJ1-1 | TRBV10-3
CASSYGVYSNQPQHF | many | TRBJ1-5 | TRBV6-2/TRBV6-3
CASSLVGGPDSPLHF | many | TRBJ1-6 | TRBV7-9
CASSLAVGLAGTNTGELFF | - | TRBJ2-2 | TRBV12-3/TRBV12-4
CASSFRGVREKLFF | many | TRBJ1-4 | TRBV7-8
CASLVGNTEAFF | many | TRBJ1-1 | TRBV27
CASSLGLSPVQFF | many | TRBJ2-1 | TRBV11-3
CASSPMAGHRYEQYF | few | TRBJ2-7 | TRBV18
CSATNQGMAEAFF | few | TRBJ1-1 | TRBV20-1
CASSRGGGSYEQYF | few | TRBJ2-7 | TRBV3-1
CASSLKGWAFF | many | TRBJ1-1 | TRBV11-2
CASSLAGTAIAYEQYF | - | TRBJ2-7 | TRBV28
CASSSRTHKYEQYF | many | TRBJ2-7 | TRBV28
CASSQGEGNTLHF | - | TRBJ1-6 | TRBV6-1
CASSLAPANYGYTF | - | TRBJ1-2 | TRBV5-1
CASSPLAGAGVTQYF | many | TRBJ2-3 | TRBV28
CASSPGLAGNEQFF | many | TRBJ2-1 | TRBV7-2
CASSFKGFPGNTIYF | - | TRBJ1-3 | TRBV27
CSARGQGAYNEQFF | many | TRBJ2-1 | TRBV20-1
CASSIAGTTYEQYF | - | TRBJ2-7 | TRBV19